Sequencing of this T cell receptor beta chain was carried out in a study of patients and donors after allogeneic stem cell transplantation (dated by TCRdb to about 2020). This clonotype was picked up a small number of times. The clone's antigen remains unknown. The record has no base qualities; no much larger clone is one base away. Looking up the germline V gene yields CDR1 KGHDR and CDR2 SFDVKD. At the junction V is shortened by 5 bases and J by 3 bases; bases outside the gene matches: 5. The CDR3, from cysteine to phenylalanine, totals 15 residues. CDR3 DNA is the only sequence kept; it has 45 bases, read in frame from the first base. The library was produced with RT-PCR. These reads were obtained on a NextSeq 550. Clones were called with MiXCR by TCRdb after fastp trimmed the public reads at Q25, and only in-frame beta chains were retained. Entries that share a CDR3 protein sequence are merged under the most common genes and DNA. In all, the sample holds roughly 960,000 distinct CDR3 sequences, and roughly 17% of those were seen once. The biggest ten clones account for about 6% of the sample.

The material sequenced was blood, either unsorted or a sorted T cell fraction (not recorded which). The chain is encoded by TRBV24-1 joined to TRBJ2-1; 8 bases in between match TRBD2. The receptor was isolated from a human donor who was either an allogeneic HSCT recipient or a stem cell or donor lymphocyte infusion donor (not recorded which). It is not recorded whose cells these are; they may come from a transplant donor. The CDR3 loop reads CATSVDGRDYNEQFF. The nucleotide sequence is given as TGTGCCACCAGTGTGGACGGGAGGGACTACAATGAGCAGTTCTTC.